A selection of T cell receptor beta chains follows, all from one sample in a study of CD8 T cells in ankylosing spondylitis. MiXCR, run by TCRdb on the 5' RACE reads, gives a single entry per CDR3 protein. This table has approximately 92,000 distinct CDR3 sequences, roughly 10% appearing once. The sample was blood, either unsorted or a sorted T cell fraction (not recorded which). The receptor source for this set is a male donor with ankylosing spondylitis or in good health (not recorded which). CDR3s include the opening cysteine and the closing phenylalanine or tryptophan. A D gene is named only where the DNA matches it firmly. Some rows mark clone size as missing; the rest say once, few, many or name a class of expanded clone.

TRBJ2-2	TRBV5-1	many	-	CASSLASTLTGELFF	TGCGCCAGCAGCTTGGCTAGCACCCTAACCGGGGAGCTGTTTTTT
TRBJ1-1	TRBV12-3/TRBV12-4	many	-	CASSLGVGTEAFF	TGTGCCAGCAGTTTAGGCGTCGGCACTGAAGCTTTCTTT
TRBJ2-1	TRBV27	many	TRBD2	CASSFLSGNEQFF	TGTGCCAGCAGTTTCCTTAGCGGGAATGAGCAGTTCTTC
TRBJ2-3	TRBV3-1	many	TRBD2	CASSQDRSSGGARPDTQYF	TGTGCCAGCAGCCAAGATCGATCTAGCGGGGGGGCCCGTCCAGATACGCAGTATTTT
TRBJ2-7	TRBV7-8	many	TRBD1	CASSLWDSSSYEQYF	TGTGCCAGCAGCTTGTGGGACAGTTCCTCCTACGAGCAGTACTTC
TRBJ1-3	TRBV12-3/TRBV12-4	many	-	CASSLRPSGLGNTIYF	TGTGCCAGCAGTTTACGCCCTAGTGGCCTTGGAAACACCATATATTTT
TRBJ2-1	TRBV5-1	many	TRBD1	CASSLGRQGNLDEQFF	TGCGCCAGCAGCTTGGGTAGACAGGGAAATTTAGATGAGCAGTTCTTC
TRBJ2-3	TRBV12-3/TRBV12-4	medium-sized	-	CATARASGTDTQYF	TGTGCCACCGCCAGGGCTAGCGGCACAGATACGCAGTATTTT
TRBJ2-1	TRBV10-3	many	TRBD2	CAIRSGVKNDEQFF	TGTGCCATACGTAGCGGGGTAAAGAACGATGAGCAGTTCTTC
TRBJ2-5	TRBV3-1	few	-	CASSPYQRNQETQYF	TGTGCCAGCAGCCCGTACCAGCGGAACCAAGAGACCCAGTACTTC
TRBJ2-4	TRBV5-6	few	-	CASSPDRNIQYF	TGTGCCAGCAGCCCTGACAGAAACATTCAGTACTTC
TRBJ2-3	TRBV5-1	many	-	CASSLARDTQYF	TGCGCCAGCAGCTTGGCAAGGGATACGCAGTATTTT
TRBJ1-4	TRBV12-3/TRBV12-4	many	-	CASATDSANEKLFF	TGTGCCAGCGCCACAGACTCGGCTAATGAAAAACTGTTTTTT
TRBJ2-1	TRBV5-1	many	TRBD1	CASSLNRGNEQFF	TGCGCCAGCAGCTTGAACAGGGGCAATGAGCAGTTCTTC
TRBJ1-3	TRBV3-1	many	-	CASSQERPYSGNTIYF	TGTGCCAGCAGCCAAGAGAGGCCCTACTCTGGAAACACCATATATTTT
TRBJ2-6	TRBV29-1	many	-	CSVPSVAGANVLTF	TGCAGCGTCCCGTCTGTGGCTGGGGCCAACGTCCTGACTTTC
TRBJ2-2	TRBV7-8	few	TRBD2	CASQGGLAGSYTGELFF	TGTGCCAGCCAGGGGGGACTAGCGGGGTCTTACACCGGGGAGCTGTTTTTT
TRBJ2-1	TRBV7-9	-	-	CASSLPTESNEQFF	TGTGCCAGCAGCTTACCGACAGAAAGTAATGAGCAGTTCTTC
TRBJ2-5	TRBV10-3	many	-	CAISGGLGVRETQYF	TGTGCCATCAGTGGGGGCCTCGGGGTCAGGGAGACCCAGTACTTC
TRBJ2-7	TRBV27	-	TRBD1	CASSFETGGYEQYF	TGTGCCAGCAGTTTCGAGACAGGGGGCTACGAGCAGTACTTC
TRBJ2-3	TRBV12-3/TRBV12-4	many	TRBD1	CASSERQGADTQYF	TGTGCCAGCAGTGAACGACAGGGGGCAGATACGCAGTATTTT
TRBJ2-7	TRBV9	many	-	CASSAEGTGLPDGEQYF	TGTGCCAGCAGCGCTGAGGGGACTGGCCTCCCCGACGGTGAGCAGTACTTC
TRBJ2-2	TRBV28	many	-	CASSFLEVGELFF	TGTGCCAGCAGTTTCCTCGAAGTAGGGGAGCTGTTTTTT
TRBJ2-1	TRBV20-1	many	-	CPIACEQFF	TGCCCAATTGCTTGCGAGCAGTTCTTC
TRBJ2-7	TRBV12-3/TRBV12-4	many	-	CASSFQDIIGEQYF	TGTGCCAGCAGTTTCCAGGACATTATAGGCGAGCAGTACTTC
TRBJ2-1	TRBV7-6	many	-	CASSLRSVSAQEVYNEQFF	TGTGCCAGCAGCTTACGATCGGTTTCGGCTCAGGAGGTATACAATGAGCAGTTCTTC
TRBJ1-5	TRBV27	many	-	CASSFGVTDQPQHF	TGTGCCAGCAGTTTCGGAGTGACGGACCAGCCCCAGCATTTT
TRBJ2-5	TRBV3-1	many	TRBD1	CASSQPLGTEETQYF	TGTGCCAGCAGCCAACCCCTTGGGACAGAAGAGACCCAGTACTTC
TRBJ2-1	TRBV4-1	-	TRBD2	CASSQGQRGGRNEQFF	TGCGCCAGCAGCCAAGGCCAGCGGGGGGGCCGCAATGAGCAGTTCTTC
TRBJ2-2	TRBV7-2	few	TRBD1	CASSRTGAWINGELFF	TGTGCCAGCAGCCGAACAGGGGCGTGGATCAACGGGGAGCTGTTTTTT
TRBJ2-7	TRBV12-3/TRBV12-4	many	-	CASSPARYEQYF	TGTGCCAGCAGCCCAGCGAGATACGAGCAGTACTTC
TRBJ2-5	TRBV7-2	many	-	CASSLDSSIVETQYF	TGTGCCAGCAGCTTAGATTCCAGCATTGTGGAGACCCAGTACTTC
TRBJ2-2	TRBV20-1	many	-	CSARVPPGRVISNTGELFF	TGCAGTGCTAGAGTTCCCCCGGGCAGAGTAATATCGAACACCGGGGAGCTGTTTTTT
TRBJ2-7	TRBV7-9	many	-	CASSLPQNSYEQYF	TGTGCCAGCAGCTTACCCCAGAACTCCTACGAGCAGTACTTC
TRBJ2-5	TRBV2	many	-	CASSVNRRETQYF	TGTGCCAGCAGTGTTAATAGACGAGAGACCCAGTACTTC
TRBJ2-5	TRBV6-5	-	-	CASSYSTGGFETQYF	TGTGCCAGCAGTTACTCGACAGGTGGTTTCGAGACCCAGTACTTC
TRBJ2-2	TRBV20-1	many	-	CSAREWKNTGELFF	TGCAGTGCTAGAGAATGGAAGAACACCGGGGAGCTGTTTTTT
TRBJ2-3	TRBV9	many	-	CASSVDSITDTQYF	TGTGCCAGCAGCGTAGATAGCATCACAGATACGCAGTATTTT
TRBJ2-2	TRBV7-2	-	-	CASSHPMAHTGELFF	TGTGCCAGCAGCCACCCCATGGCCCACACCGGGGAGCTGTTTTTT
TRBJ2-1	TRBV12-3/TRBV12-4	many	TRBD2	CASTKIAGPSYNEQFF	TGTGCCAGCACCAAGATAGCGGGGCCCTCCTACAATGAGCAGTTCTTC
TRBJ2-3	TRBV4-1	few	TRBD1	CASSQPTGARHTQYF	TGCGCCAGCAGCCAACCTACAGGGGCTCGTCATACGCAGTATTTT
TRBJ2-1	TRBV3-1	many	TRBD2	CASSQDRGGGAAFNEQFF	TGTGCCAGCAGCCAAGATCGGGGCGGGGGGGCCGCTTTCAATGAGCAGTTCTTC
TRBJ2-5	TRBV10-3	many	TRBD2	CAISEESGRGVGTQYF	TGTGCCATCAGTGAAGAATCCGGGAGGGGGGTCGGGACCCAGTACTTC
TRBJ1-6	TRBV6-1	many	TRBD1	CASSRDRGESPLHF	TGTGCCAGCAGTCGGGACAGGGGCGAATCACCCCTCCACTTT
TRBJ2-7	TRBV28	many	-	CASSLRIFSYEQYF	TGTGCCAGCAGTCTCAGAATTTTCTCCTACGAGCAGTACTTC